This is a list of T cell receptor beta chains from one sample in a study of blood T cell repertoires in COVID-19. Some clones are missing from TCRdb's copy, which holds only in-frame ones; the method was immunoSEQ multiplex PCR. The sample holds more than 70,000 clones, approximately 86% seen once. Source material: peripheral blood. The receptor set was obtained from a man older than 75 with active or convalescent COVID-19. CDR3s leave out the opening cysteine and the closing phenylalanine or tryptophan. The order of the fields is V gene, clone size, J gene, CDR3 protein. Size is stated for part of the rows, as once, few or many counts, or as a class when the clone is expanded.

TRBV11-2	.	TRBJ2-3	ASSLVIGSTDTQY
TRBV10-3	.	TRBJ2-2	AITAGLHTGELF
TRBV30	.	TRBJ1-2	AWSDPSEGRYGYT
TRBV30	few	TRBJ1-5	AWSGVKQPQH
TRBV5-6	.	TRBJ2-5	ASSHGETQY
TRBV28	.	TRBJ2-2	ASSAAGTLNTGELF
TRBV27	.	TRBJ2-3	ASSLGRDTQY
TRBV3-1/TRBV3-2	once	TRBJ2-7	ASSQAGTGAYEQY
TRBV5-5	once	TRBJ1-3	ASSLHGSSGNTIY
TRBV19	few	TRBJ1-2	ASSPRKGQEEKNYGYT
TRBV5-4	.	TRBJ1-2	ASSLVGRNYGYT
TRBV7-2	once	TRBJ1-2	ASSSPAGFDGYT
TRBV5-4	.	TRBJ2-5	ASSRLVAGDETQY
TRBV28	once	TRBJ1-4	ASSSDRTGPNEKLF
TRBV6-6	.	TRBJ1-5	ASTKQGLSNQPQH
TRBV6-5	.	TRBJ1-6	ASSYDGQGLYSPLH
TRBV19	few	TRBJ2-7	ASSSGRALEQY
TRBV7-3	.	TRBJ2-2	ASSQGLAGTGELF
TRBV6-2/TRBV6-3	.	TRBJ1-5	ASSYPREPQH
TRBV3-1/TRBV3-2	once	TRBJ2-7	ASSQAPHEQY
TRBV7-2	.	TRBJ2-3	ASSRGLEAQY
TRBV7-8	.	TRBJ2-3	ASSLVSRTDTQY
TRBV6-5	.	TRBJ1-3	ASRRQGSSGNTIY
TRBV30	.	TRBJ2-7	AWPDTGTSKPSYEQY
TRBV10-3	few	TRBJ2-6	AISEYGSGANVLT
TRBV5-5	once	TRBJ2-7	ASSLDRGRDEQY
TRBV18	.	TRBJ2-7	ASSPGGAGVLGGQY
TRBV10-3	.	TRBJ2-7	ATDQGGEQY
TRBV19	.	TRBJ2-6	ASSTKQGTLSGANVLT
TRBV6-5	.	TRBJ2-3	ATREELAATDTQY
TRBV24-1	.	TRBJ2-1	ATSGRGYNEQF
TRBV19	.	TRBJ2-1	ARPLPSGVNNEQF
TRBV2	once	TRBJ2-2	ASSDQGGTGELF
TRBV12-3/TRBV12-4	.	TRBJ1-2	ASSPANYGYT
TRBV18	.	TRBJ1-6	ASSPPTGSDSPLH
TRBV6-2/TRBV6-3	few	TRBJ2-3	ASSALQPGRDTQY
TRBV7-3	.	TRBJ2-2	ASSSLGTSGSSGGELF
TRBV5-5	.	TRBJ1-2	ASSLASGTNYGYT
TRBV5-1	once	TRBJ2-7	ASSLRTSENYEQY
TRBV12-2	.	TRBJ2-2	ASRRKAAKYVHTGELF
TRBV4-2	.	TRBJ2-3	ASSSLAGGADTQY
TRBV2	few	TRBJ2-7	ASKVGASEYEQY
TRBV18	.	TRBJ1-1	ASSQDREAF
TRBV19	.	TRBJ2-1	ASRQGYSSYNEQF
TRBV5-1	few	TRBJ2-7	ASSGTSSYEQY
TRBV24-1	.	TRBJ2-3	ATSDPGQVSTDTQY
TRBV29-1	.	TRBJ1-3	SVEENRGPGNTIY
TRBV28	.	TRBJ1-4	ASRGQHNEKLF
TRBV3-1/TRBV3-2	once	TRBJ1-2	ASSQLDRGRNGYT
TRBV5-1	.	TRBJ2-7	ASSLPPESQFY
TRBV11-3	.	TRBJ1-5	ASSARGVSNQPQH
TRBV10-3	.	TRBJ2-3	AISDPRGTSGSHTQY
TRBV28	.	TRBJ2-7	ASSLWCGGAGGGFFYEQY